Here is one T cell receptor (beta chain) with its context. The CDR3 is made up of 15 amino acids. The ends lost 6 bases at V and 10 bases at J; junction bases unmatched: 14. The germline gives CDR1 SGHNT, CDR2 YYREEE (reference sequence). Data came from immunoSEQ multiplex PCR; TCRdb stores just in-frame clones and leaves some out. The table has tens of thousands of clones, less than 60% seen once. This sample was taken from a study of cytotoxic CD8 clonotypes in ibrutinib-treated CLL. At the level of the study: Among the patients, 11 presented as relapsed/refractory and about 15 as treatment-naive; some 17 showed unmutated IGHV.

The chain joins TRBV5-4 to TRBJ2-1; the match to TRBD2 covers 9 bases. This TCR was recovered from a human donor with chronic lymphocytic leukemia. The sample in question was PBMCs, obtained before ibrutinib treatment. The CDR3 DNA sequence: TGTGCCAGCACCATAGCCGGGACTAGCAGAAGGGAGCAGTTCTTC. Its translation is CASTIAGTSRREQFF.